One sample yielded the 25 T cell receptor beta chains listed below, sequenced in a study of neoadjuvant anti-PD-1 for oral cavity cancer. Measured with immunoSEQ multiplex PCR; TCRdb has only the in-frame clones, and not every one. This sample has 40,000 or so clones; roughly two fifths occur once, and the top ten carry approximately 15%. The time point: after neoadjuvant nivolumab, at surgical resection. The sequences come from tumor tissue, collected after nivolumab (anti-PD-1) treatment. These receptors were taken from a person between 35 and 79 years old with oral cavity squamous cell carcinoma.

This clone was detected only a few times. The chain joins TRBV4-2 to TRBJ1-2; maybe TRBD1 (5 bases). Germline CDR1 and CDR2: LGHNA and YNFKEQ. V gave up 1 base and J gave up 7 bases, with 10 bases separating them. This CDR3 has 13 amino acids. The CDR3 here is CASSQARGFGYTF. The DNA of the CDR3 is TGTGCCAGCAGCCAAGCACGGGGCTTTGGCTACACCTTC.

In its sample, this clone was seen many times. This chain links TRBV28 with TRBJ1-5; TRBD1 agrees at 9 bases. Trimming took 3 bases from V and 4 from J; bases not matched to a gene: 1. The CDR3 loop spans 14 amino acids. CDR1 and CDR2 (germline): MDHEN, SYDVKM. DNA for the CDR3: TGTGCCAGCAGTTTTGGGACAGGGAATCAGCCCCAGCATTTT. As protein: CASSFGTGNQPQHF.

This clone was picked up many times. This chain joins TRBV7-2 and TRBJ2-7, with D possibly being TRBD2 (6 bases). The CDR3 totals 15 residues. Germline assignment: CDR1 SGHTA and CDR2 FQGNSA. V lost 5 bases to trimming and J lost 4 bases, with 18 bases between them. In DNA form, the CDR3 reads TGTGCCAGCAGCCCAACCCTTGGACTATCTTACGAGCAGTACTTC. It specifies CASSPTLGLSYEQYF.

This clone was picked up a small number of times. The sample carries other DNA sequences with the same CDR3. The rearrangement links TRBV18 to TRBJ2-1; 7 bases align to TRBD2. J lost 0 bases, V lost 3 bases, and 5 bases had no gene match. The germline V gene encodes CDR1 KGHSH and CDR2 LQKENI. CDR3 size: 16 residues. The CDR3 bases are TGTGCCAGCTCACCGCCCGGGGGGAGCTCCTACAATGAGCAGTTCTTC. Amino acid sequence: CASSPPGGSSYNEQFF.

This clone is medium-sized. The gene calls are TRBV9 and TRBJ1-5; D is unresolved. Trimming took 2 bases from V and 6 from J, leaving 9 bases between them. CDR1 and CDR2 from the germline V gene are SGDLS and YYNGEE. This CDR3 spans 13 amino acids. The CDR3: CASSVWGSQPQHF. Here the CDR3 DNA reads TGTGCCAGCAGCGTGTGGGGTTCTCAGCCCCAGCATTTT.

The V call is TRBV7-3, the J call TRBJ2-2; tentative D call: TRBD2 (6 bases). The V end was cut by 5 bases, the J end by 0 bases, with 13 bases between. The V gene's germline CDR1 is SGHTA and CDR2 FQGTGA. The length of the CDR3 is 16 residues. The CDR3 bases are TGTGCCAGCAGCCCTCGGGGCGGGGCGAACACCGGGGAGCTGTTTTTT. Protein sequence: CASSPRGGANTGELFF. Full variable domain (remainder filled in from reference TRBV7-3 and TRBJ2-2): GAGVSQTPSNKVTEKGKYVELRCDPISGHTALYWYRQSLGQGPEFLIYFQGTGAADDSGLPNDRFFAVRPEGSVSTLKIQRTERGDSAVYLCASSPRGGANTGELFFGEGSRLTVL.

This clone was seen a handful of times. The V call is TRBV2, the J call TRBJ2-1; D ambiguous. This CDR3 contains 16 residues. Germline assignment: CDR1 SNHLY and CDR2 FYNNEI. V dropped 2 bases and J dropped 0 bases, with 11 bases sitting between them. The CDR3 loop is CASSELGWSSYNEQFF. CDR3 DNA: TGTGCCAGCAGTGAATTGGGTTGGAGCTCCTACAATGAGCAGTTCTTC.

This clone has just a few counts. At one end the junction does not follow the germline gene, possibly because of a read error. The CDR3 nucleotides are TGCGCCACCAGCCGGGCCACAGAGGGTGGGACTGAAGCTTTCTTT. Its protein is CATSRATEGGTEAFF. The genes are TRBV5-1 and TRBJ1-1; D uncertain. This CDR3 comprises 15 residues. CDR1 and CDR2 from the germline V gene are SGHRS and YFSETQ. Drawing the rest from reference TRBV5-1 and TRBJ1-1, the complete variable domain is KAGVTQTPRYLIKTRGQQVTLSCSPISGHRSVSWYQQTPGQGLQFLFEYFSETQRNKGNFPGRFSGRQFSNSRSEMNVSTLELGDSALYLCATSRATEGGTEAFFGQGTRLTVV.

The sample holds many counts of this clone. The DNA of the CDR3 is TGTGCCAGCAGCTACGATTACAGGGGGTCCGGGGAGCTGTTTTTT. Its protein is CASSYDYRGSGELFF. This chain joins TRBV7-9 and TRBJ2-2; 8 nucleotides match TRBD1. The germline gives CDR1 SEHNR, CDR2 FQNEAQ (reference sequence). This CDR3 has 15 residues. Trimming removed 4 bases from V and 6 bases from J; junction bases left unmatched: 7.

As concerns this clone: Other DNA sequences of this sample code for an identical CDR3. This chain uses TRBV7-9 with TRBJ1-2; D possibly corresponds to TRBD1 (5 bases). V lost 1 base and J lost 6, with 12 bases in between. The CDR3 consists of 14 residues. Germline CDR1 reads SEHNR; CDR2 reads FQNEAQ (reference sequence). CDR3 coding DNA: TGTGCCAGCAGCTTAGATCAGGGACCCGATGGCTACACCTTC. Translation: CASSLDQGPDGYTF.

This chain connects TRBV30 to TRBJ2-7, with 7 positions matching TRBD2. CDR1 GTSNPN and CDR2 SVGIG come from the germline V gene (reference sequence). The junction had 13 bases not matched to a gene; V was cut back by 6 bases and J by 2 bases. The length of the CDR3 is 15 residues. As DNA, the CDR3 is TGTGCCTGCCCTCGTGCGGGAGTAGGGACCTACGAGCAGTACTTC. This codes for CACPRAGVGTYEQYF.

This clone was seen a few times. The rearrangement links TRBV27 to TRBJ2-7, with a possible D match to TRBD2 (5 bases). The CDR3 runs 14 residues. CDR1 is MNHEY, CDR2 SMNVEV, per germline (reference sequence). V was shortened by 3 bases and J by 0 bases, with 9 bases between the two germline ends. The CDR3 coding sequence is TGTGCCAGCAGTTTGGGAGCAAGCTCCTACGAGCAGTACTTC. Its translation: CASSLGASSYEQYF.

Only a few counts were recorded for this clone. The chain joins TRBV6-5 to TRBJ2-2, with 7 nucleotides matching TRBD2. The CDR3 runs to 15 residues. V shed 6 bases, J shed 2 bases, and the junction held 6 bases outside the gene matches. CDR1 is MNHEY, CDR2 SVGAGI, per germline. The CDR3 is CASSWTRINTGELFF. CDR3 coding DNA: TGTGCCAGCAGCTGGACTAGAATTAACACCGGGGAGCTGTTTTTT.

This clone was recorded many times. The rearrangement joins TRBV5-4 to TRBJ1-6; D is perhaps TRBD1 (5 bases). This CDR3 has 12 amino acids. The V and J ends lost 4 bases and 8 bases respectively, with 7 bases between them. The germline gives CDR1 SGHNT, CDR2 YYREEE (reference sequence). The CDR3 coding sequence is TGTGCCAGCAGCGGGGGAGATTCACCCCTCCACTTT. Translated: CASSGGDSPLHF.

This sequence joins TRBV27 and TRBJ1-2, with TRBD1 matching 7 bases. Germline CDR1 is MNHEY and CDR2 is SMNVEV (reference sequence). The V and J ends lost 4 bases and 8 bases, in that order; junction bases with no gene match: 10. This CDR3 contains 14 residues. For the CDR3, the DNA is TGTGCCAGCAGTTATACAGGGGCCTCCGGCGGCTACACCTTC. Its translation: CASSYTGASGGYTF.

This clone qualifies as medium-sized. The CDR3: CASYAVGELFF. The CDR3 region has the DNA TGTGCCAGTTACGCCGTTGGGGAGCTGTTTTTT. V is TRBV6-1 and J is TRBJ2-2; D unclear. Trimming cost V 9 bases and J 8 bases, with 10 bases left between them. The CDR3 has 11 amino acids. From germline, CDR1 is MNHNS and CDR2 SASEGT.

The CDR3 protein is CSVSMGLVAFF. CDR3 DNA: TGCAGCGTTAGCATGGGTTTAGTAGCTTTCTTT. The V call is TRBV29-1, the J call TRBJ1-1; no firm D call. V shed 5 bases and J shed 10 bases, with 14 bases lying between them. There are 11 residues in the CDR3. The germline gives CDR1 SQVTM, CDR2 ANQGSEA.

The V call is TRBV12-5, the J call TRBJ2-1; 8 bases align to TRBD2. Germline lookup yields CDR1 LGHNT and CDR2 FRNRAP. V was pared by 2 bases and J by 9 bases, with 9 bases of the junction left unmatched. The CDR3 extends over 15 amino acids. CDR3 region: CASGLYSGGPSEQFF. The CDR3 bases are TGTGCTAGTGGTTTGTACTCGGGAGGGCCAAGTGAGCAGTTCTTC.

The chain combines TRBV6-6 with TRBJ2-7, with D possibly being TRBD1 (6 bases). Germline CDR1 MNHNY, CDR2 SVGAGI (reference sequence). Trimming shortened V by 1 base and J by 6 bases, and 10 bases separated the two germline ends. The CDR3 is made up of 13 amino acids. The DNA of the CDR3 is TGTGCCAGCAGTTACTTACCAGGGGCCGAGCAGTACTTC. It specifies CASSYLPGAEQYF.

In DNA form, the CDR3 reads TGTGCCAGCAGCCAAGGGACGGCAGATACGCAGTATTTT. Residues: CASSQGTADTQYF. V usage is TRBV7-3 and J usage is TRBJ2-3; the D call may be TRBD1 or TRBD2 (5 bases each). Per germline, CDR1 SGHTA and CDR2 FQGTGA. The CDR3 sequence is 13 residues long. V was trimmed by 5 bases and J by 4 bases, leaving 10 bases between them.

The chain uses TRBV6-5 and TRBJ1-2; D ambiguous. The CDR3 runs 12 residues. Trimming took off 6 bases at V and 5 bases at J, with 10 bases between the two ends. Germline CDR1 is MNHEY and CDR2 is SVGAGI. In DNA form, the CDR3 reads TGTGCCAGCAGGGCCCCATTATATGGCTACACCTTC. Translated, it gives CASRAPLYGYTF.

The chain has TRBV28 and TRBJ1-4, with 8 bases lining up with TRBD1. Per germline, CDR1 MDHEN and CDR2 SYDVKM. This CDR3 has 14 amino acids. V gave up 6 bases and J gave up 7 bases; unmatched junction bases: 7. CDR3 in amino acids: CASRGTGGGEKLFF. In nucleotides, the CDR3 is TGTGCCAGCAGAGGTACAGGGGGGGGTGAAAAACTGTTTTTT.

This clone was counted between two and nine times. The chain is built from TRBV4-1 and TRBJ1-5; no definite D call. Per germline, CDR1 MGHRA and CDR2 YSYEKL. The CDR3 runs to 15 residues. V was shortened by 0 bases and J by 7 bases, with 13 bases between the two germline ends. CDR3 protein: CASSQESRGGQPQHF. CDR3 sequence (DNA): TGCGCCAGCAGCCAAGAAAGTCGGGGAGGACAGCCCCAGCATTTT.

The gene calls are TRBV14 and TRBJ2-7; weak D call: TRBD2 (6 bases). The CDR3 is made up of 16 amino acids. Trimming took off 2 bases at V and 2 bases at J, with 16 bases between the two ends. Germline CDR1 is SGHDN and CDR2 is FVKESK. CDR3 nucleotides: TGTGCCAGCAGCCAATTTGTCGGGAGCCTTCCCTACGAGCAGTACTTC. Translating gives CASSQFVGSLPYEQYF.

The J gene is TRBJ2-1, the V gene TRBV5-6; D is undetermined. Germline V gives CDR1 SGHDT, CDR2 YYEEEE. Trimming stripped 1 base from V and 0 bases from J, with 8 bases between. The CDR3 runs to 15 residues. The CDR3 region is CASSLWAASYNEQFF. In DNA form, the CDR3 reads TGTGCCAGCAGCTTGTGGGCAGCCTCCTACAATGAGCAGTTCTTC.